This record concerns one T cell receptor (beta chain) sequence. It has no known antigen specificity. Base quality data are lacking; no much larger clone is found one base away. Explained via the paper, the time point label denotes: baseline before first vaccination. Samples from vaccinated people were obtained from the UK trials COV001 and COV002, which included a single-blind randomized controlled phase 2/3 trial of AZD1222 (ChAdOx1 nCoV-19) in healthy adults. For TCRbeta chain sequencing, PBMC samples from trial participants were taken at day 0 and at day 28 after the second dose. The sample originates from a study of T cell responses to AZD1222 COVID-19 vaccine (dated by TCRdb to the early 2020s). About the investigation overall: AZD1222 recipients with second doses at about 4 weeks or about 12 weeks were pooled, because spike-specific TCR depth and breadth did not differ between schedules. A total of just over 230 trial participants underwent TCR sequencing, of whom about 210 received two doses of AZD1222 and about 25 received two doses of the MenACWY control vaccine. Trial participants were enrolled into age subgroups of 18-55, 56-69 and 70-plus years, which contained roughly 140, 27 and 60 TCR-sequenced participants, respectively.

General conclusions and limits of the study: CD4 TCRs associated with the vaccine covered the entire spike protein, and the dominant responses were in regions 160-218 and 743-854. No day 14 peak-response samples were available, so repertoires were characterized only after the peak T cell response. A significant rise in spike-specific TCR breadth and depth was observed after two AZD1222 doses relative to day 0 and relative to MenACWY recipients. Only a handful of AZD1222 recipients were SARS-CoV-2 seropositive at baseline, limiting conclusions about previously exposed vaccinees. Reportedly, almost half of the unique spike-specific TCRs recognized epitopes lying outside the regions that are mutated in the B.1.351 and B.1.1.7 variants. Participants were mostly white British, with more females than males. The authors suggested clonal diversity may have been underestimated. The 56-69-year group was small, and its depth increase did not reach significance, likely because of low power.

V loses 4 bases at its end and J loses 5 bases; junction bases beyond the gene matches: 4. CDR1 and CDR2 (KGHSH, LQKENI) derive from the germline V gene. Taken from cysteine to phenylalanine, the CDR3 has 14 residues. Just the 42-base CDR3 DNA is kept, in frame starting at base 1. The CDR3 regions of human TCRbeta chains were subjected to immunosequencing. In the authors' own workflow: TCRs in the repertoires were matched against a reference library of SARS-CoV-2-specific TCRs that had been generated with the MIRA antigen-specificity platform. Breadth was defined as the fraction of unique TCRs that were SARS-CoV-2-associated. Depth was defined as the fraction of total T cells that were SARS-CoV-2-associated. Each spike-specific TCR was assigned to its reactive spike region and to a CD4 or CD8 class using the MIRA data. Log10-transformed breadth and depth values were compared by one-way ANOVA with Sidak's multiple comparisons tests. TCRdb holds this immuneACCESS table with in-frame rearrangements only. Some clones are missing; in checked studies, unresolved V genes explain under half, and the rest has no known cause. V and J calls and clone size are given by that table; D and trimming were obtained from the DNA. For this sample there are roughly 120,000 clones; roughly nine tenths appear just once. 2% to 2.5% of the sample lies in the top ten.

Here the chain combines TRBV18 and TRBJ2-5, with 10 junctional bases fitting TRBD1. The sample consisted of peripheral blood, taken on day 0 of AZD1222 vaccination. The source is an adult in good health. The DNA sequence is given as TGTGCCAGCTCACTTGACAGGGGGCAGGAGACCCAGTACTTC. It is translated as CASSLDRGQETQYF.